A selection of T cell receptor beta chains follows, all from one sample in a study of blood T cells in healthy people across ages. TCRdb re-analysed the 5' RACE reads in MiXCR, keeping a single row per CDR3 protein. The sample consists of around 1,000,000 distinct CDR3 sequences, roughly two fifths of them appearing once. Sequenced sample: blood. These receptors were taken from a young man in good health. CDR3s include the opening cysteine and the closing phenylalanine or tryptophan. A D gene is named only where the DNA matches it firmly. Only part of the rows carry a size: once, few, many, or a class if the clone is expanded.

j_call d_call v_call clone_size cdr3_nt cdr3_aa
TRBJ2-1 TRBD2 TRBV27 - TGTGCCAGCAGTTTCCGACTAGCGTTCTACAATGAGCAGTTCTTC CASSFRLAFYNEQFF
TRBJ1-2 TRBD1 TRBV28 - TGTGCCAGCAGTCCACCCGTGGGTGATCCTACAGGGGGCAGCTATGGCTACACCTTC CASSPPVGDPTGGSYGYTF
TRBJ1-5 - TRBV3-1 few TGTGCCAGCAGCCAAGGCCGGGGTCCCGATCAGCCCCAGCATTTT CASSQGRGPDQPQHF
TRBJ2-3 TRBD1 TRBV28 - TGTGCCAGCAGTCGTACCGGGACAGGGTCCGATACGCAGTATTTT CASSRTGTGSDTQYF
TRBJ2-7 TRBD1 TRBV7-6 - TGTGCCAGCAGCTCTGGACAGGTGGGGTACGAGCAGTACTTC CASSSGQVGYEQYF
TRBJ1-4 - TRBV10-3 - TGTGCCATCAGTTCCTCCGGGCAGACGGCTGAAAAACTGTTTTTT CAISSSGQTAEKLFF
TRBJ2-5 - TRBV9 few TGTGCCAGCAGCGTAGTCGCCTCTCGACAAGAGACCCAGTACTTC CASSVVASRQETQYF
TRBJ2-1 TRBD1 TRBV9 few TGTGCCAGCAGCGTAGGACAGGGTTACACCTACAATGAGCAGTTCTTC CASSVGQGYTYNEQFF
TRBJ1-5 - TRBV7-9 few TGTGCCAGCAGCTTAGGGAGGTTGGGGGTGATCGATCAGCCCCAGCATTTT CASSLGRLGVIDQPQHF
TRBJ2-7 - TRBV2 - TGTGCCAGCAGTGAGGGACCTTACGAGCAGTACTTC CASSEGPYEQYF
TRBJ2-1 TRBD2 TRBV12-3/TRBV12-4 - TGTGCCAGCAGATATAATCCGGGACTAGCGGGGGGAAATTACAATGAGCAGTTCTTC CASRYNPGLAGGNYNEQFF
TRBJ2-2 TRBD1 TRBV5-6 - TGTGCCAGCAGCTTGGATGGGACAGGGTGGACCGGGGAGCTGTTTTTT CASSLDGTGWTGELFF
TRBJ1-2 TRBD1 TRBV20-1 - TGCAGTGCTAGCCTCGGACAGGGGCGGGTCTATGGCTACACCTTC CSASLGQGRVYGYTF
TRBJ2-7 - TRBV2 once TGTGCCAGCAGGAGGGAACTAGGAGGCTCCTACGAGCAGTACTTC CASRRELGGSYEQYF
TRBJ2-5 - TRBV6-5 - TGTGCCAGCAGTTACTCTCAGGCGACCCAAGAGACCCAGTACTTC CASSYSQATQETQYF
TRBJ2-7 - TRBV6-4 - TGTGCCAGCAGTGGATCGGCAGAATACGAGCAGTACTTC CASSGSAEYEQYF
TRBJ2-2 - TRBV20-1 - TGCAGTGCCAGCTGGAGGAACACCGGGGAGCTGTTTTTT CSASWRNTGELFF
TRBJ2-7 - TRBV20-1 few TGCAGTGCTCAGAGGGCACCCTCGTCTGAGGTGTACTTC CSAQRAPSSEVYF
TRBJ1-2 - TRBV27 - TGTGCCAGCAGTTTCAGGTTTTGTGGCTACACCTTC CASSFRFCGYTF
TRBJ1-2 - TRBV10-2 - TGCGCCAGCAGTGATTGGGTACCTGGCTACACCTTC CASSDWVPGYTF
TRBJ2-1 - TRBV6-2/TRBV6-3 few TGTGCCAGCAGTTACGAGGGGATTCAGAATGAGCAGTTCTTT CASSYEGIQNEQFF
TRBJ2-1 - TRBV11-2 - TGTGCCAGCAGCTTAATGGCAGAATACAATGAGCAGTTCTTC CASSLMAEYNEQFF
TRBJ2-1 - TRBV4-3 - TGCGCCAGCAGCCGGGCTGGCGGGGCCTACAATGAGCAGTTCTTC CASSRAGGAYNEQFF
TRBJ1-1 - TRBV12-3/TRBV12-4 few TGTGCCAGCAGTCACACCCCTTACACTGAAGCTTTCTTT CASSHTPYTEAFF
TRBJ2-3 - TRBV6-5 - TGTGCCAGCAGCTTGGGACCCCTAGGAGATACGCAGTATTTT CASSLGPLGDTQYF
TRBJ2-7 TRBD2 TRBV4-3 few TGCGCCAGCAGCCAAGATAGAACTAGCGGGGGTTACGAGCAGTACTTC CASSQDRTSGGYEQYF
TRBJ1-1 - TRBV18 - TGTGCCAGCTCACCAGGGTTTACGGAATCTGAAGCTTTCTTT CASSPGFTESEAFF
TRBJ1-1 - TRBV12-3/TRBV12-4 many TGTGCCAGCAGCTTATCGGGCGATACTGAAGCTTTCTTT CASSLSGDTEAFF
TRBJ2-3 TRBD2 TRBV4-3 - TGCGCCAGCAGCCAAATCACTAGCGGGGGGGCAGATACGCAGTATTTT CASSQITSGGADTQYF
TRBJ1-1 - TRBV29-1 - TGCAGCGTAGCGGGGACCTTGGGCACTGAAGCTTTCTTT CSVAGTLGTEAFF
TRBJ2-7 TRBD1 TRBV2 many TGTGCCAGCAGTGAAGGGACAGGGGATAGTTACGAGCAGTACTTC CASSEGTGDSYEQYF
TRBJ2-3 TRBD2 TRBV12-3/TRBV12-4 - TGTGCCAGCAGTCCCCTAGCGGGGTCGAGAACAGATACGCAGTATTTT CASSPLAGSRTDTQYF
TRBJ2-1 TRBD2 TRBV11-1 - TGTGCCAGCAGCCGTAGCGGGGGGGCCGTTGTTAATGAGCAGTTCTTC CASSRSGGAVVNEQFF
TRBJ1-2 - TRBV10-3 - TGTGCCATCAAGGACGGAAACTATGGCTACACCTTC CAIKDGNYGYTF
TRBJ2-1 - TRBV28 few TGTGCCAGCAGTTTAAGGCAGGGGGGGAAAACTTTGCAGTTCTTC CASSLRQGGKTLQFF
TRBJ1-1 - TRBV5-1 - TGCGCCAGCAGCTTGCTGCAGGGGATGAACACTGAAGCTTTCTTT CASSLLQGMNTEAFF
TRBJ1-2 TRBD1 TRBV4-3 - TGCGCCAGCAACCCCAACTACGACAGGGGGCGAGGCTACACCTTC CASNPNYDRGRGYTF
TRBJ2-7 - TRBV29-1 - TGCAGCGTTGAAGGGAGGGACGGTGCCTACGAGCAGTACTTC CSVEGRDGAYEQYF
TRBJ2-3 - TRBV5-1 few TGCGCCAGCAGCCTGGACCACCTGGTCGACACAGATACGCAGTATTTT CASSLDHLVDTDTQYF
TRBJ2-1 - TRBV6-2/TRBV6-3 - TGTGCCAGCAGTTATTCTGGGGGGAGTCGGTCCTACAATGAGCAGTTCTTC CASSYSGGSRSYNEQFF
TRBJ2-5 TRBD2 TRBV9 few TGTGCCAGCAGCCCAAAAGCGGGATCCTACAATGAGCAGTACTTC CASSPKAGSYNEQYF
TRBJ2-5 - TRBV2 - TGTGCCAGCAGCGGGGGTTCGGCAAATGAGCAGTACTTC CASSGGSANEQYF
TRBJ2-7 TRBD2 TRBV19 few TGTGCCAGTAGTATCTCCGGGACTAGAGCCTACGAGCAGTACTTC CASSISGTRAYEQYF
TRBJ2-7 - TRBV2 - TGTGCCAGCAAGACAGGCCTCGAGCAGTACTTC CASKTGLEQYF
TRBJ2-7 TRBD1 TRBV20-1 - TGCAGTGCCCGGACAGGGGGCTCCTACAATGAGCAGTACTTC CSARTGGSYNEQYF
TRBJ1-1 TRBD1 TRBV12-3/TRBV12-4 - TGTGCCAGCAGTGGGACAGGGGAGGGAAGCACTGAAGCTTTCTTT CASSGTGEGSTEAFF